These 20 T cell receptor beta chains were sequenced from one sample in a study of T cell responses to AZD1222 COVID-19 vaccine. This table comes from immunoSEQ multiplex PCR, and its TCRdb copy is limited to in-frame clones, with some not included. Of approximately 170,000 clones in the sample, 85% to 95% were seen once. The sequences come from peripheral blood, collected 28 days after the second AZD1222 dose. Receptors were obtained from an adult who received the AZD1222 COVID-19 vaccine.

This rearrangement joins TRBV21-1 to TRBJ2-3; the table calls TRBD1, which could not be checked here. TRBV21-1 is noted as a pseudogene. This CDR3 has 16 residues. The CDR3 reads CASIQNSQGGTDTQYF. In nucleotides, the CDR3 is TGTGCCAGCATCCAAAACAGCCAGGGCGGCACAGATACGCAGTATTTT.

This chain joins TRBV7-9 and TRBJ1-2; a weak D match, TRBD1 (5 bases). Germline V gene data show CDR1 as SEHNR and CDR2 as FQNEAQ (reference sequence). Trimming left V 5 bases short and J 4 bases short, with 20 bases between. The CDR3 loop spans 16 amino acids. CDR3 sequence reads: CASSESSGLLPYGYTF. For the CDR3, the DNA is TGTGCCAGCAGCGAATCGTCAGGGTTACTCCCCTATGGCTACACCTTC.

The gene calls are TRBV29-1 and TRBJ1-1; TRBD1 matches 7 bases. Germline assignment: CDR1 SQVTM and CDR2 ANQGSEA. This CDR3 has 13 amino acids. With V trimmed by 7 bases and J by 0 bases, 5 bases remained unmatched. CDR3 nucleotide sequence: TGCAGCGCCGCGGGACAGATGAACACTGAAGCTTTCTTT. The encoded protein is CSAAGQMNTEAFF.

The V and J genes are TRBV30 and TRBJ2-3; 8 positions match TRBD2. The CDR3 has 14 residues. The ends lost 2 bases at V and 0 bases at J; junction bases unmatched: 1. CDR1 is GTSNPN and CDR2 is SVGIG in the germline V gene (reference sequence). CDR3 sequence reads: CAWSSGRSTDTQYF. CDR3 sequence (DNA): TGTGCCTGGAGTAGCGGGAGAAGCACAGATACGCAGTATTTT.

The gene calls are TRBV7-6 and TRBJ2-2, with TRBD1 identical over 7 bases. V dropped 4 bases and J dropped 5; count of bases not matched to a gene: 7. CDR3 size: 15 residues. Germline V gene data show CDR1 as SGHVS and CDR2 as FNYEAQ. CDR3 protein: CASSSVGGSTGELFF. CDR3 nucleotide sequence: TGTGCCAGCAGCTCGGTAGGGGGCTCGACCGGGGAGCTGTTTTTT.

CDR3 nucleotide sequence: TGTGCCAGCAGTGAAGACTGGGGGAGCGCTGAAGCTTTCTTT. Amino acids: CASSEDWGSAEAFF. This chain links TRBV2 with TRBJ1-1, with D perhaps matching TRBD1 (5 bases). V was pared by 1 base and J by 6 bases, with 12 bases between. The germline V gene has CDR1 SNHLY and CDR2 FYNNEI. The length of the CDR3 is 14 residues.

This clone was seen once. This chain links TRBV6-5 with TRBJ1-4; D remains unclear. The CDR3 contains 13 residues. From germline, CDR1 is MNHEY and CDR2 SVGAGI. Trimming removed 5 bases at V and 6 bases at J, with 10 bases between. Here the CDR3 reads CASSPRLDEKLFF. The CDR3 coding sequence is TGTGCCAGCAGTCCCCGCCTCGATGAAAAACTGTTTTTT.

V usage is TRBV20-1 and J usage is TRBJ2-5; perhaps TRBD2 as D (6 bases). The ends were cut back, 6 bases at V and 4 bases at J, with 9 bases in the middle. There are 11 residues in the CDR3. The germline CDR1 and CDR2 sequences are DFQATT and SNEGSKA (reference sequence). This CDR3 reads CSAPEGETQYF. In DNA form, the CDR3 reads TGCAGTGCCCCGGAGGGAGAGACCCAGTACTTC.

The CDR3 DNA is TGTGCCAGCAGTGAAGGTTCGGCTGCTAGCAATCAGCCCCAGCATTTT. As protein: CASSEGSAASNQPQHF. The chain combines TRBV6-1 with TRBJ1-5; D unresolved. The CDR3 consists of 16 residues. V dropped 1 base and J dropped 0 bases, with 10 bases sitting between them. Germline CDR1 is MNHNS and CDR2 is SASEGT.

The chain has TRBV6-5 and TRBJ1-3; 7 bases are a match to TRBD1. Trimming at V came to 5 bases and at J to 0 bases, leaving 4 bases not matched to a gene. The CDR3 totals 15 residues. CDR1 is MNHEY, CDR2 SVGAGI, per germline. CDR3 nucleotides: TGTGCCAGCAGTCCGACAGGGCGCTCTGGAAACACCATATATTTT. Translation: CASSPTGRSGNTIYF.

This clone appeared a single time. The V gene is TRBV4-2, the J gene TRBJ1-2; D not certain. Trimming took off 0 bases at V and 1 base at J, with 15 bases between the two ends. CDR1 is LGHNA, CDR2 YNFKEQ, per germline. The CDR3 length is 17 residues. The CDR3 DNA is TGTGCCAGCAGCCAAGATCGAAGGTCCGGCAGTAACTATGGCTACACCTTC. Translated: CASSQDRRSGSNYGYTF.

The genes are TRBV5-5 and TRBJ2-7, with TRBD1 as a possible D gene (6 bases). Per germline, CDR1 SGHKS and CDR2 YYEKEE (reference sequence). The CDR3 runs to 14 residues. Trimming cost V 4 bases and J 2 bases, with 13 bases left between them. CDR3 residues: CASSPSDRAYEQYF. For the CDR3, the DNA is TGTGCCAGCAGCCCCTCGGACAGAGCCTACGAGCAGTACTTC.

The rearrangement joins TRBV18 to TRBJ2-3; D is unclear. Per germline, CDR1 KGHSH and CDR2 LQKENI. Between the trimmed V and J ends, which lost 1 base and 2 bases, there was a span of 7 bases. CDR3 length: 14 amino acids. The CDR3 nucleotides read TGTGCCAGCTCACCACGGATAGACACAGATACGCAGTATTTT. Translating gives CASSPRIDTDTQYF.

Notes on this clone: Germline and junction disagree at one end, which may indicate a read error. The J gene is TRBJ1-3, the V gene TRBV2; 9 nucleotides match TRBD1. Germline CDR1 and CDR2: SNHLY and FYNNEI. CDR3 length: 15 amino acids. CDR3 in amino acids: CASSQAGTGGNTIYF. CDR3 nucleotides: TGTGCCAGCAGTCAAGCCGGGACAGGGGGAAACACCATATATTTT.

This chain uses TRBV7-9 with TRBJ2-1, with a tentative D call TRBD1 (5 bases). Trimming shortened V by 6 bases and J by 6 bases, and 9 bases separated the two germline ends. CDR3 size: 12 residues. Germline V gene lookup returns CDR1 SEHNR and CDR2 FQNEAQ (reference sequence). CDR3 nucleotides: TGTGCCAGCAGGAGCAGGGCCAATGAGCAGTTCTTC. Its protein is CASRSRANEQFF.

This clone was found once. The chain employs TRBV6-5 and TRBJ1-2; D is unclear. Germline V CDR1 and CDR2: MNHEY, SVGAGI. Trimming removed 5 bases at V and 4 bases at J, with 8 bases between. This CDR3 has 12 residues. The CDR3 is CASSPHGYGYTF. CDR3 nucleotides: TGTGCCAGCAGTCCCCACGGCTATGGCTACACCTTC.

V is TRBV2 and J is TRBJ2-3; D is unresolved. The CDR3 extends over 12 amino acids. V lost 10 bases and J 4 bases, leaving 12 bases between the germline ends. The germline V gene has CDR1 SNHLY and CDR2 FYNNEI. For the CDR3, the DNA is TGTGCCATCTGGACCCGATCAGATACGCAGTATTTT. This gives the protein CAIWTRSDTQYF.

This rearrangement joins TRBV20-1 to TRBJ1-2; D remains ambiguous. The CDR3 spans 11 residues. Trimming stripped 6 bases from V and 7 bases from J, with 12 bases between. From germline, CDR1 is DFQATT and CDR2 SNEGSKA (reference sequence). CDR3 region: CSATPGFGYTF. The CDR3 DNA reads TGCAGTGCAACCCCGGGGTTTGGCTACACCTTC.

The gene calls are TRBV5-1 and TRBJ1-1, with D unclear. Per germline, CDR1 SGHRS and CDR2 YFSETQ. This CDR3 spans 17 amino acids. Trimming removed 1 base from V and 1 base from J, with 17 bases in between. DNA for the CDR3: TGCGCCAGCAGCTTGAAGTCCGAAAGGGCAGGGAACACTGAAGCTTTCTTT. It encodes CASSLKSERAGNTEAFF.

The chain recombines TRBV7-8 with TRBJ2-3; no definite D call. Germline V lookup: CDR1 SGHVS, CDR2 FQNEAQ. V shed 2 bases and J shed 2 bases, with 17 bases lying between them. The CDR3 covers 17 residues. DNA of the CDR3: TGTGCCAGCAGCTTACTGTCGTCCGGTTCCGCCACAGATACGCAGTATTTT. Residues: CASSLLSSGSATDTQYF.